Listed below are T cell receptor beta chains from one sample, sequenced in a study of patients and donors after allogeneic stem cell transplantation. One entry per CDR3 protein results from TCRdb running MiXCR on the RT-PCR reads. The table shows roughly 960,000 distinct CDR3 sequences, with over 15% occurring only once. What was sequenced was blood, either unsorted or a sorted T cell fraction (not recorded which). The source of these receptors is a human donor who was either an allogeneic HSCT recipient or a stem cell or donor lymphocyte infusion donor (not recorded which). It is not recorded whose cells these are; they may come from a transplant donor. The CDR3 runs from the conserved cysteine through the conserved F or W. Fields, in order: D gene, V gene, J gene, clone size, CDR3 protein, CDR3 DNA. The D gene is left open where the match is weak. Clone size appears in some rows only: once, few, many, or a class for an expanded clone.

-,TRBV10-3,TRBJ2-2,few,CAIGTGELFF,TGTGCCATCGGAACCGGGGAGCTGTTTTTT
-,TRBV20-1,TRBJ1-1,few,CSARGGVTEAFF,TGCAGTGCTCGAGGGGGGGTCACTGAAGCTTTCTTT
-,TRBV6-5,TRBJ2-5,-,CASSYSTPRVQETQYF,TGTGCCAGCAGTTACTCAACCCCCCGGGTCCAAGAGACCCAGTACTTC
TRBD1,TRBV20-1,TRBJ1-1,-,CSAGQGGNTEAFF,TGCAGTGCGGGACAGGGGGGGAACACTGAAGCTTTCTTT
-,TRBV10-3,TRBJ2-4,few,CAISESQTGVNIQYF,TGTGCCATCAGTGAGTCGCAGACAGGCGTAAACATTCAGTACTTC
-,TRBV9,TRBJ1-5,-,CASSVEAGPGKPQHF,TGTGCCAGCAGCGTAGAGGCAGGGCCAGGGAAGCCCCAGCATTTT
-,TRBV5-4,TRBJ1-2,few,CASSLDRVDGYTF,TGTGCCAGCAGCTTGGACAGGGTCGATGGCTACACCTTC
-,TRBV25-1,TRBJ2-3,-,CASEGGSAGLADTQYF,TGTGCCAGCGAGGGGGGTTCAGCGGGGCTCGCAGATACGCAGTATTTT
-,TRBV7-2,TRBJ2-7,-,CASHPGGTRDYEQYF,TGTGCCAGCCACCCTGGGGGGACAAGGGATTACGAGCAGTACTTC
-,TRBV9,TRBJ2-7,-,CASSVGTSLTHEQYF,TGTGCCAGCAGCGTAGGTACTAGCCTAACCCACGAGCAGTACTTC
-,TRBV27,TRBJ1-3,-,CASRPSGGRNTIYF,TGTGCCAGCAGACCGTCAGGTGGTAGAAACACCATATATTTT
-,TRBV7-2,TRBJ2-3,-,CASSLSLHDDTQYF,TGTGCCAGCAGCTTATCACTTCACGACGATACGCAGTATTTT
TRBD1,TRBV29-1,TRBJ1-1,many,CSVGRGPPMNTEAFF,TGCAGCGTTGGGAGGGGGCCCCCCATGAACACTGAAGCTTTCTTT
TRBD2,TRBV6-1,TRBJ2-3,few,CASSASGGPDTQYF,TGTGCCAGCAGTGCTAGCGGGGGCCCAGATACGCAGTATTTT